This is a list of T cell receptor beta chains from one sample in a study of resident and recirculating memory T cells in vitiligo. TCRdb's copy holds only in-frame clones and misses some; the assay was immunoSEQ multiplex PCR. This table holds more than 70,000 clones, 90% to 95% found once. Sequencing input: blood. The receptors originated from a male donor with vitiligo. CDR3s include the opening cysteine and the closing phenylalanine or tryptophan. The D gene is left open where the match is weak. Clone size is not always given. Where it is, it says once, few, many or a class for expanded clones.

j_call | clone_size | cdr3_length | v_call | d_call | cdr3_aa | cdr3_nt
TRBJ2-3 | NA | 14 | TRBV27 | TRBD2 | CASSFAGVGDTQYF | TGTGCCAGCAGTTTCGCGGGAGTGGGAGATACGCAGTATTTT
TRBJ1-5 | NA | 15 | TRBV28 | NA | CASSGPGVGNQPQHF | TGTGCCAGCAGTGGGCCAGGGGTAGGCAATCAGCCCCAGCATTTT
TRBJ2-5 | NA | 15 | TRBV5-1 | TRBD1 | CASSKGDRGQETQYF | TGCGCCAGCAGCAAGGGGGACAGGGGGCAAGAGACCCAGTACTTC
TRBJ1-3 | NA | 16 | TRBV11-2 | TRBD1 | CASSSYRGPPGNTIYF | TGTGCCAGCAGCTCATACAGGGGACCTCCTGGAAACACCATATATTTT
TRBJ1-1 | NA | 11 | TRBV6-5 | NA | CASSFDREAFF | TGTGCCAGCAGTTTCGACAGAGAAGCTTTCTTT
TRBJ1-5 | NA | 15 | TRBV5-1 | TRBD1 | CASSSTGGAHQPQHF | TGCGCCAGCAGCTCGACAGGGGGGGCCCATCAGCCCCAGCATTTT
TRBJ2-5 | NA | 16 | TRBV4-2 | TRBD2 | CASSQIGPGLSETQYF | TGTGCCAGCAGCCAAATAGGTCCGGGACTATCGGAGACCCAGTACTTC
TRBJ1-1 | once | 14 | TRBV2 | NA | CASIEQGLNTEAFF | TGTGCCAGCATTGAGCAGGGCCTGAACACTGAAGCTTTCTTT
TRBJ1-5 | NA | 14 | TRBV19 | TRBD1 | CASSEGRGRQPQHF | TGTGCCAGTAGTGAGGGCAGGGGGCGGCAGCCCCAGCATTTT
TRBJ2-5 | few | 15 | TRBV9 | TRBD2 | CASSEIQAGKETQYF | TGTGCCAGCAGCGAGATACAAGCGGGAAAAGAGACCCAGTACTTC
TRBJ1-2 | once | 16 | TRBV27 | NA | CASSLYPGQANYGYTF | TGTGCCAGCAGTTTATATCCGGGACAAGCTAACTATGGCTACACCTTC
TRBJ2-1 | NA | 15 | TRBV27 | NA | CASSPTGSPRNEQFF | TGTGCCAGCAGTCCAACAGGCTCCCCTAGGAATGAGCAGTTCTTC
TRBJ2-1 | NA | 16 | TRBV6-1 | TRBD2 | CASSVGAGGPNNEQFF | TGTGCCAGCAGTGTCGGGGCGGGAGGGCCCAACAATGAGCAGTTCTTC
TRBJ2-7 | NA | 15 | TRBV11-1 | TRBD1 | CASSSRRDRVHEQYF | TGTGCCAGCAGCTCCCGCCGGGACAGGGTTCACGAGCAGTACTTC
TRBJ1-1 | NA | 14 | TRBV6-1 | TRBD1 | CASSERVRGTEAFF | TGTGCCAGCAGTGAACGGGTCAGGGGGACTGAAGCTTTCTTT
TRBJ2-3 | NA | 17 | TRBV28 | TRBD2 | CARNCAYSGTSTDTQYF | TGTGCCAGAAACTGCGCGTATAGCGGGACTAGCACAGATACGCAGTATTTT
TRBJ2-5 | few | 13 | TRBV18 | NA | CASSLPGGETQYF | TGTGCCAGCTCACTTCCCGGTGGAGAGACCCAGTACTTC
TRBJ1-2 | NA | 13 | TRBV27 | NA | CASSFTYSYGYTF | TGTGCCAGCAGTTTCACTTACTCCTATGGCTACACCTTC
TRBJ2-5 | NA | 16 | TRBV28 | NA | CASSFTGYDRQETQYF | TGTGCCAGCAGTTTTACAGGGTACGACCGCCAAGAGACCCAGTACTTC
TRBJ2-3 | NA | 16 | TRBV4-3 | TRBD2 | CASSQDGTSAIDTQYF | TGCGCCAGCAGCCAAGATGGGACTAGCGCGATAGATACGCAGTATTTT
TRBJ2-3 | NA | 17 | TRBV9 | TRBD2 | CASSVRGLAPTTDTQYF | TGTGCCAGCAGCGTCCGAGGACTAGCGCCTACCACAGATACGCAGTATTTT
TRBJ1-3 | NA | 18 | TRBV4-1 | NA | CASSQGRARGSSGNTIYF | TGCGCCAGCAGCCAGGGCAGGGCCCGCGGGAGCTCTGGAAACACCATATATTTT
TRBJ1-2 | NA | 16 | TRBV5-1 | NA | CASSAATDLKGYGYTF | TGCGCCAGCAGCGCCGCCACTGATCTCAAGGGGTATGGCTACACCTTC
TRBJ1-4 | NA | 15 | TRBV2 | NA | CASPPEALTNEKLFF | TGTGCCAGCCCTCCCGAGGCCCTAACTAATGAAAAACTGTTTTTT
TRBJ1-1 | NA | 14 | TRBV5-4 | NA | CASSSLKGGTEAFF | TGTGCCAGCAGCTCACTCAAGGGGGGGACTGAAGCTTTCTTT
TRBJ2-1 | NA | 17 | TRBV18 | TRBD2 | CASSPGLAGNPYNEQFF | TGTGCCAGCTCACCTGGACTAGCGGGAAACCCCTACAATGAGCAGTTCTTC
TRBJ2-2 | NA | 19 | TRBV4-1 | NA | CASSQYMLAGPPNTGELFF | TGCGCCAGCAGCCAATACATGTTGGCGGGGCCCCCGAACACCGGGGAGCTGTTTTTT
TRBJ2-1 | NA | 19 | TRBV5-4 | TRBD2 | CASSPTGTSGRAWEGEQFF | TGTGCCAGCAGCCCCACCGGGACTAGCGGGAGGGCATGGGAGGGTGAGCAGTTCTTC
TRBJ2-1 | NA | 17 | TRBV7-9 | TRBD1 | CASSPFGTGREDNEQFF | TGTGCCAGCAGCCCGTTCGGGACAGGGAGGGAAGACAATGAGCAGTTCTTC
TRBJ2-7 | once | 11 | TRBV7-9 | NA | CASSLALEQYF | TGTGCCAGCAGCTTAGCTCTGGAGCAGTACTTC
TRBJ1-5 | NA | 15 | TRBV4-1 | NA | CASSLQANSNQPQHF | TGCGCCAGCAGCTTACAGGCTAATAGCAATCAGCCCCAGCATTTT
TRBJ2-3 | NA | 15 | TRBV28 | TRBD2 | CASSLLAASTDTQYF | TGTGCCAGCAGCTTACTAGCGGCTTCCACAGATACGCAGTATTTT
TRBJ2-7 | once | 16 | TRBV9 | TRBD2 | CASSVGSSGLTYEQYF | TGTGCCAGCAGCGTAGGCAGTAGCGGGTTAACCTACGAGCAGTACTTC
TRBJ1-3 | NA | 16 | TRBV10-3 | NA | CAISENYTPGGNTIYF | TGTGCCATCAGTGAGAATTACACCCCGGGGGGAAACACCATATATTTT
TRBJ2-1 | NA | 16 | TRBV10-2 | TRBD2 | CASSKLAGDSYNEQFF | TGCGCCAGCAGTAAACTAGCGGGAGACTCCTACAATGAGCAGTTCTTC
TRBJ2-5 | NA | 18 | TRBV27 | TRBD2 | CASTPSGGDIVLEETQYF | TGTGCCAGCACCCCCAGCGGGGGCGATATCGTTTTAGAAGAGACCCAGTACTTC
TRBJ2-1 | NA | 14 | TRBV5-1 | NA | CASSLMGRNNEQFF | TGCGCCAGCAGCTTAATGGGCAGAAACAATGAGCAGTTCTTC
TRBJ1-2 | NA | 18 | TRBV4-1 | TRBD1 | CASSQHAGQGAFGYGYTF | TGCGCCAGCAGCCAACATGCGGGACAGGGGGCGTTTGGCTATGGCTACACCTTC
TRBJ1-2 | NA | 12 | TRBV5-1 | TRBD1 | CASSWTGGDYTF | TGCGCCAGCTCCTGGACAGGGGGCGACTACACCTTC
TRBJ1-1 | NA | 14 | TRBV7-9 | TRBD1 | CASSQGQGWAEAFF | TGTGCCAGCAGCCAGGGACAGGGGTGGGCTGAAGCTTTCTTT
TRBJ1-4 | NA | 18 | TRBV2 | NA | CASSAGQAVVATNEKLFF | TGTGCCAGCAGTGCTGGGCAGGCTGTAGTTGCAACTAATGAAAAACTGTTTTTT
TRBJ2-5 | NA | 17 | TRBV4-3 | TRBD1 | CASSRHRSGTGGETQYF | TGCGCCAGCAGCCGACATCGTAGCGGGACAGGGGGAGAGACCCAGTACTTC
TRBJ1-6 | NA | 14 | TRBV5-1 | NA | CASRTGQMDSPLHF | TGCGCCAGCAGAACCGGACAGATGGATTCACCCCTCCACTTT
TRBJ1-3 | NA | 12 | TRBV9 | TRBD1 | CASSVNRGTIYF | TGTGCCAGCAGCGTTAACAGGGGCACCATATATTTT
TRBJ2-2 | once | 15 | TRBV5-4 | TRBD2 | CASSLGLAGAGELFF | TGTGCCAGCAGCTTGGGTCTAGCGGGAGCCGGGGAGCTGTTTTTT
TRBJ2-1 | NA | 16 | TRBV7-3 | NA | CASSLGSTDLHNEQFF | TGTGCCAGCAGCTTAGGTTCAACCGACTTACACAATGAGCAGTTCTTC
TRBJ1-2 | once | 13 | TRBV28 | NA | CASSLTGGYGYTF | TGTGCCAGCAGCTTGACGGGTGGCTATGGCTACACCTTC
TRBJ2-4 | once | 12 | TRBV30 | TRBD1 | CAWSVQGAGVIF | TGTGCCTGGAGCGTACAGGGGGCGGGGGTAATATTC
TRBJ2-5 | NA | 16 | TRBV7-2 | TRBD2 | CASSWPPLAVQETQYF | TGTGCCAGCAGCTGGCCCCCTCTAGCGGTCCAAGAGACCCAGTACTTC
TRBJ2-7 | NA | 15 | TRBV10-3 | TRBD1 | CAISDNRGPSYEQYF | TGTGCCATCAGTGACAACAGGGGTCCCTCCTACGAGCAGTACTTC
TRBJ1-5 | NA | 13 | TRBV27 | NA | CASSLTGQQPQHF | TGTGCCAGCAGTTTAACAGGGCAACAGCCCCAGCATTTT
TRBJ2-1 | NA | 15 | TRBV27 | TRBD2 | CASSLGLAGGNEQFF | TGTGCCAGCAGCCTAGGGCTAGCGGGAGGCAATGAGCAGTTCTTC
TRBJ2-7 | NA | 14 | TRBV7-9 | TRBD1 | CASSWGTGYYEQYF | TGTGCCAGCAGCTGGGGGACAGGGTACTACGAGCAGTACTTC
TRBJ2-5 | NA | 13 | TRBV7-2 | NA | CASSLIREETQYF | TGTGCCAGCAGCTTAATCCGGGAAGAGACCCAGTACTTC
TRBJ2-1 | few | 15 | TRBV6-4 | NA | CASSDSAGSYNEQFF | TGTGCCAGCAGTGACTCAGCGGGCTCCTACAATGAGCAGTTCTTC
TRBJ2-7 | NA | 15 | TRBV5-6 | TRBD2 | CASSPPSGSFYEQYF | TGTGCCAGCAGCCCCCCGAGCGGGAGTTTTTACGAGCAGTACTTC
TRBJ1-2 | once | 14 | TRBV19 | NA | CASSRAGRAEGYTF | TGTGCCAGTAGTAGAGCGGGACGCGCCGAAGGCTACACCTTC
TRBJ2-5 | NA | 13 | TRBV9 | NA | CASSPGFSETQYF | TGTGCCAGCAGCCCAGGGTTTAGCGAGACCCAGTACTTC
TRBJ1-5 | NA | 14 | TRBV28 | TRBD1 | CASSFRGPRQPQHF | TGTGCCAGCAGTTTCAGGGGGCCGAGGCAGCCCCAGCATTTT